This T cell receptor beta chain was obtained from a study of cytomegalovirus exposure and HLA in healthy donors. On this clone itself: The antigen remains unidentified.

Germline V gene sequence: CDR1 SGHRS, CDR2 YFSETQ. The CDR3 covers 14 residues. V was trimmed by 2 bases and J by 3 bases, leaving 9 bases between them. Overall study results and limits: Reports state that TCR beta sequences accurately predicted most subjects' HLA-A and HLA-B alleles.

PCR involved 60 Vbeta and 13 Jbeta primers. Assay used: immunoSEQ multiplex PCR; TCRdb lists only in-frame clones, some missing. The repertoire holds about 88,000 clones, with approximately 70% as singletons. This sequence was found in a man aged 45-65 years in good health and CMV-seronegative. The sample taken for sequencing was PBMCs. The chain recombines TRBV5-1 with TRBJ1-3, with TRBD1 as a possible D gene (5 bases). This CDR3 is CASSFGGDGNTIYF. Written as DNA, the CDR3 is TGCGCCAGCAGCTTCGGGGGGGATGGAAACACCATATATTTT.